The text below deals with one TCR beta chain. Its antigen is unknown. This entry comes from a study of post-analysis software for immune sequencing data. Study context: Some patients lacked subtype; others had relapsing-remitting, secondary progressive or progressive-relapsing disease.

Unique molecular identifiers were built into the TCR beta cDNA libraries. There were roughly 0.95 to 11 million T cells, and 510,000 or so cDNA molecules came from them. From the PCR reads, TCRdb called clonotypes with MiXCR, one entry per CDR3 protein. The sample lists fewer than 600,000 distinct CDR3 sequences; approximately 45% were seen once. The CDR3 loop spans 15 amino acids. CDR1 MDHEN and CDR2 SYDVKM come from the germline V gene. Study-wide findings and caveats: The normalized Chao1 diversity of multiple sclerosis patients was significantly lower than that of controls. Patients carried a handful of TRBV segments more frequently than controls did, and TRBV5-6, TRBV5-1 and TRBV20-1 were among them. Samples sharing a preparation batch grouped tightly together when assessed by F measure.

The chain links TRBV28 to TRBJ2-7; D remains unclear. TRBJ2-5 explains the end of the DNA better; the J call may be wrong. The TCR was taken from a girl aged 5-17 years with multiple sclerosis. The sequenced sample consisted of blood. CDR3: CASSLGGADGETQYF. Written as DNA, the CDR3 is TGTGCCAGCAGTTTAGGTGGCGCAGACGGGGAGACCCAGTACTTC.